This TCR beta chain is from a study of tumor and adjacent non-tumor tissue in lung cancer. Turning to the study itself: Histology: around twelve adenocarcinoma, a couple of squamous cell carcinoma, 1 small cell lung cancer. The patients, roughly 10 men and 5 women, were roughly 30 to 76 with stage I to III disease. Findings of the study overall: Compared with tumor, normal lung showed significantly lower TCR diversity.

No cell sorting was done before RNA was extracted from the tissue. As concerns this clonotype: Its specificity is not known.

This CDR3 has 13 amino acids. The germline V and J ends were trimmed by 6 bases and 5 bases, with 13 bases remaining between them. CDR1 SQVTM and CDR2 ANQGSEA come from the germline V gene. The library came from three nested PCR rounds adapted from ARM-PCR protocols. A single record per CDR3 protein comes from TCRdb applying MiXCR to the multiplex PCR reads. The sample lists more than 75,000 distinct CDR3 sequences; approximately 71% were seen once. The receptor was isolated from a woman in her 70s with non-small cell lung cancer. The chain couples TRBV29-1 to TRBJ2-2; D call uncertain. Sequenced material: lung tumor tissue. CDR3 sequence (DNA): TGCAGCGTCGAATGGGTGGATACCGGGGAGCTGTTTTTT. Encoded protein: CSVEWVDTGELFF.